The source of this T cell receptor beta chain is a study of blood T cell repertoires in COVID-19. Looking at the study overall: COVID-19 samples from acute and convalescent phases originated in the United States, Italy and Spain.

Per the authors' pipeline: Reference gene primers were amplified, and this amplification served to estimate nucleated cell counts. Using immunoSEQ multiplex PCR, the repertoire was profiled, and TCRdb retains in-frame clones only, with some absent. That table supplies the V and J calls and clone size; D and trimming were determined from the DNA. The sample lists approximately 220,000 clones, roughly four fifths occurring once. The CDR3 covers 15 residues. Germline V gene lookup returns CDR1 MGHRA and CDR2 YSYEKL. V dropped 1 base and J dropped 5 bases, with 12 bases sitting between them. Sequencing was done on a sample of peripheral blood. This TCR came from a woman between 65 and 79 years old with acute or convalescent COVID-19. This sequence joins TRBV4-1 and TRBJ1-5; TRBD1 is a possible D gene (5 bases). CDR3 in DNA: TGCGCCAGCAGCCAAGTAGGGGCTGCAGATCAGCCCCAGCATTTT. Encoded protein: CASSQVGAADQPQHF.